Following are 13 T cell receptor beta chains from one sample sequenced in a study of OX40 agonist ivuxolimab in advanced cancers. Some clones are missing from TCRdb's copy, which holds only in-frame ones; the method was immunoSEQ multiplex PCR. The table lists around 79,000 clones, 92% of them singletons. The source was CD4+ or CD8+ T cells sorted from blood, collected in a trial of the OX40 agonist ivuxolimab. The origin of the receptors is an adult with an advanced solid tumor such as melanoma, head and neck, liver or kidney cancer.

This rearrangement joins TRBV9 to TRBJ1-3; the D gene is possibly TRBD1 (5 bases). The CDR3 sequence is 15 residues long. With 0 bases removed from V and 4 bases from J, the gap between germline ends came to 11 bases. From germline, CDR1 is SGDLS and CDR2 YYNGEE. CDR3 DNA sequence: TGTGCCAGCAGCGTAGGGTGGGGGGAAGGAAACACCATATATTTT. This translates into CASSVGWGEGNTIYF.

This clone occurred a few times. As DNA, the CDR3 is TGTGCCAGCATCCAGGGTAGCACTGAAGCTTTCTTT. It yields the protein CASIQGSTEAFF. The chain is built from TRBV2 and TRBJ1-1, with D tentatively TRBD1 (5 bases). The ends were cut back, 7 bases at V and 4 bases at J, with 10 bases in the middle. Per the germline V gene, CDR1 is SNHLY and CDR2 is FYNNEI. This CDR3 has 12 amino acids.

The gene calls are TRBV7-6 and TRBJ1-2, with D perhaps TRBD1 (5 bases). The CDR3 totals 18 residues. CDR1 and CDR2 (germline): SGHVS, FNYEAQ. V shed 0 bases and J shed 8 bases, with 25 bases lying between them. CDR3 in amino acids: CASSLALGFGGRGDGYTF. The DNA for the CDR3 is TGTGCCAGCAGCTTAGCCCTTGGCTTCGGAGGGAGGGGTGACGGCTACACCTTC.

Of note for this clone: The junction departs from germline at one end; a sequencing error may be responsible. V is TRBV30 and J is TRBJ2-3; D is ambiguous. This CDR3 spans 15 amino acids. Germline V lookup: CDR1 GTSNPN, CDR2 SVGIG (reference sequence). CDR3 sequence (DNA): TGTACCTGGAGTGTAGAGGCAGACGTCACAGATACGCAGTATTTT. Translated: CTWSVEADVTDTQYF.

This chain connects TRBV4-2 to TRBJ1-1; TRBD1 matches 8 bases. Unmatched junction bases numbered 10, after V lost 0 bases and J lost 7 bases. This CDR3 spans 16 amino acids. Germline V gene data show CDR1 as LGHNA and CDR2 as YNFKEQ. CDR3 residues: CASSQDMGTGAVEAFF. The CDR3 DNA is TGTGCCAGCAGCCAAGATATGGGGACAGGCGCGGTTGAAGCTTTCTTT.

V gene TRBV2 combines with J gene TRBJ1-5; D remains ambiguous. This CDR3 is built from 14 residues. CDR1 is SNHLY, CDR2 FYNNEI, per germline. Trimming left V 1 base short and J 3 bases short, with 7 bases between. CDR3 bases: TGTGCCAGCAGTGAAGGACTGAACAATCAGCCCCAGCATTTT. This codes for CASSEGLNNQPQHF.

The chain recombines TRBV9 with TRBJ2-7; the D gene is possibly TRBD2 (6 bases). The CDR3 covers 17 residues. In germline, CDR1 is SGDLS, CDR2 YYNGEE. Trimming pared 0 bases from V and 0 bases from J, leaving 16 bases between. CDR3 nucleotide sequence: TGTGCCAGCAGCGTAGATGGCTCGGGACTGAGCTCCTACGAGCAGTACTTC. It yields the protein CASSVDGSGLSSYEQYF.

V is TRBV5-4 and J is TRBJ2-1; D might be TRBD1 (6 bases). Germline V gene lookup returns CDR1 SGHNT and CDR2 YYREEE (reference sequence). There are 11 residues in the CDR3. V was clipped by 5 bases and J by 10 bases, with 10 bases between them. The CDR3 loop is CASSPGTEQFF. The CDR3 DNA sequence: TGTGCCAGCAGTCCAGGGACAGAGCAGTTCTTC.

The CDR3 sequence: CASSVDFLVGTDTQYF. The CDR3 nucleotides read TGTGCCAGCAGCGTAGACTTCTTGGTAGGCACAGATACGCAGTATTTT. The genes are TRBV9 and TRBJ2-3; D remains ambiguous. V shed 0 bases and J shed 1 base, with 12 bases lying between them. Germline loops: CDR1 SGDLS, CDR2 YYNGEE. CDR3 length equals 16 residues.

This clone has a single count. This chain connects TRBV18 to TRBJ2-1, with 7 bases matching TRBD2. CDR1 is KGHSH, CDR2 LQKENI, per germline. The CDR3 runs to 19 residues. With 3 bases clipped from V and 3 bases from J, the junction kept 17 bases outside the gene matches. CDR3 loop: CASSPWFPGVAGDYNEQFF. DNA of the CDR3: TGTGCCAGCTCACCTTGGTTCCCGGGGGTTGCGGGGGACTACAATGAGCAGTTCTTC.

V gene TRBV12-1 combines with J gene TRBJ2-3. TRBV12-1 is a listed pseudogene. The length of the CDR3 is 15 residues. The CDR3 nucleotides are TGTGCCAGCAGCAGTCCGCTGAGCCTACAAGATACGCAGTATTTT. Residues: CASSSPLSLQDTQYF.

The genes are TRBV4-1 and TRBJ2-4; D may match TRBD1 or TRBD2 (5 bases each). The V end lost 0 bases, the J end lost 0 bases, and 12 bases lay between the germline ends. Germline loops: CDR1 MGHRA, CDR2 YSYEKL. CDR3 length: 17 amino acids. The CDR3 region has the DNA TGCGCCAGCAGCCAAGAGTCGGGGACCTTAGCCAAAAACATTCAGTACTTC. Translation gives CASSQESGTLAKNIQYF.

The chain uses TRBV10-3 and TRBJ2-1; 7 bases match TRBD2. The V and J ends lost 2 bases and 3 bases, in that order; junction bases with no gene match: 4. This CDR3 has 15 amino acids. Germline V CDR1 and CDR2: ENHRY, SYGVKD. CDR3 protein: CAISEGTNNYNEQFF. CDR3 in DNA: TGTGCCATCAGTGAGGGGACTAATAACTACAATGAGCAGTTCTTC.